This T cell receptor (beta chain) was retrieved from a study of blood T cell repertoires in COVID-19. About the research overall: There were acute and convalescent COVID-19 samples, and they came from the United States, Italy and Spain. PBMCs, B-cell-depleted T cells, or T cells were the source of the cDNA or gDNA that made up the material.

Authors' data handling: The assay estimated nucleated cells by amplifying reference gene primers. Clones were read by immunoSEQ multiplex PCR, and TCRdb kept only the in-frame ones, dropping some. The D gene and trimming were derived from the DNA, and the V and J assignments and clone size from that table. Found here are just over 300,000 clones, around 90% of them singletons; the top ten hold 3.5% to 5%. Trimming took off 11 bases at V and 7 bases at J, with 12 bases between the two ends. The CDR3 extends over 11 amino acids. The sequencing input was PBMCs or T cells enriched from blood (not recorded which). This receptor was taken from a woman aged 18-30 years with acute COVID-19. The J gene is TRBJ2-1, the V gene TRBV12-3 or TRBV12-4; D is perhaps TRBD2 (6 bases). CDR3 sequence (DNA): TGTGCCTGCCGGGGGAGAAATGAGCAGTTCTTC. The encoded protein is CACRGRNEQFF.